This TCR beta chain was sequenced for a study of T-cell reconstitution after alpha-beta-depleted transplantation in children. Germline V gene data show CDR1 as KGHDR and CDR2 as SFDVKD. Trimming at V came to 2 bases and at J to 14 bases, leaving 10 bases not matched to a gene. CDR3 length: 14 residues. The authors prepared the TCRbeta library with unique molecular identifiers. MiXCR was run by TCRdb on the PCR reads, yielding one entry per CDR3 protein. The data contain 80,000 to 95,000 distinct CDR3 sequences, roughly 8% of them singletons. This clonotype was recorded at least ten times. This specimen consisted of PBMCs from the stem cell graft donor, obtained from the stem cell graft. The rearrangement uses TRBV24-1 and TRBJ2-2; TRBD1 matches at 7 bases. This clonotype was obtained from a human donor who donated a stem cell graft to a child with congenital amegakaryocytic thrombocytopenia. The CDR3 coding sequence is TGTGCCACCAGTGATTACGAAGGACAGGCTCCCCTGTTTTTT. Its translation: CATSDYEGQAPLFF.